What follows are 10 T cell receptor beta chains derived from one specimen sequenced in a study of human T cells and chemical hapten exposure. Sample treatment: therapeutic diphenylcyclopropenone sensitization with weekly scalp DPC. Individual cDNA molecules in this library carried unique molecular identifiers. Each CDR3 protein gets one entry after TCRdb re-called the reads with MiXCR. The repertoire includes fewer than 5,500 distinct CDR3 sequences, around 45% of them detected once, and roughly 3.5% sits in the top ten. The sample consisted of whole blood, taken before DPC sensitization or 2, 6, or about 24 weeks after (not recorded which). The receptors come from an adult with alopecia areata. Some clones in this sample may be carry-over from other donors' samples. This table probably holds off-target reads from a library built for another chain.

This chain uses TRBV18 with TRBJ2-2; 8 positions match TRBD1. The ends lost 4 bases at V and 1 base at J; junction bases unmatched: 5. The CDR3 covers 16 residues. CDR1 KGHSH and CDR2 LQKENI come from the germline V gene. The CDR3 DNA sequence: TGTGCCAGCTCACGGACAGGGAGCGGGAACACCGGGGAGCTGTTTTTT. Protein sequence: CASSRTGSGNTGELFF. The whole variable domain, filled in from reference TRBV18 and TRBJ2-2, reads NAGVMQNPRHLVRRRGQEARLRCSPMKGHSHVYWYRQLPEEGLKFMVYLQKENIIDESGMPKERFSAEFPKEGPSILRIQQVVRGDSAAYFCASSRTGSGNTGELFFGEGSRLTVL.

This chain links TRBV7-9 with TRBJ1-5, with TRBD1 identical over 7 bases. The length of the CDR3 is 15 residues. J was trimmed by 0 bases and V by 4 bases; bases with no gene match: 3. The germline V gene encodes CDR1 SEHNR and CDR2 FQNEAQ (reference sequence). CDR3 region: CASSSDRDSNQPQHF. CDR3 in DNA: TGTGCCAGCAGCTCTGACAGGGATAGCAATCAGCCCCAGCATTTT.

The CDR3 region is CASSQEQVEQFF. DNA for the CDR3: TGTGCCAGCAGCCAAGAGCAAGTTGAGCAGTTCTTC. This rearrangement joins TRBV4-2 to TRBJ2-1; no definite D call. Germline V lookup: CDR1 LGHNA, CDR2 YNFKEQ. Between the trimmed V and J ends, which lost 0 bases and 9 bases, there was a span of 6 bases. The CDR3 has 12 residues.

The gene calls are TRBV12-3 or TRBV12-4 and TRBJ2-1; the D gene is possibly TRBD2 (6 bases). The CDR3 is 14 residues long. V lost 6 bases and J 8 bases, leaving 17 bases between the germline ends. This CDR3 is CASSPGASVDEQFF. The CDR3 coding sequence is TGTGCCAGCAGCCCCGGGGCTAGCGTCGATGAGCAGTTCTTC.

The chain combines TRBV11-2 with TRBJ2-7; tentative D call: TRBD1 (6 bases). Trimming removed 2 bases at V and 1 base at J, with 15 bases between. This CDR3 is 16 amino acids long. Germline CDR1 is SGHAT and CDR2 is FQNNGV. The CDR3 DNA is TGTGCCAGCAGCTTATCCCTCGGACAGATTTCCTACGAGCAGTACTTC. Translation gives CASSLSLGQISYEQYF.

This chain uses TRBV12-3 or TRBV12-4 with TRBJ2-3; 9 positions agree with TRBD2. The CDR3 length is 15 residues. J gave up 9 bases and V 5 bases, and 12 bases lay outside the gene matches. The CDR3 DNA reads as TGTGCCAGCAGTCCAAGCGGGGGGCCCCAAGGGACGCAGTATTTT. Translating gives CASSPSGGPQGTQYF.

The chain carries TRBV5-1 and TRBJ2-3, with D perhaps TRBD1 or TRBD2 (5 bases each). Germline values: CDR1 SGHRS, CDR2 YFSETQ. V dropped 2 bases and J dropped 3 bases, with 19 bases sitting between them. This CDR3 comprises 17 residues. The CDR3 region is CASSLGPSTPGTDTQYF. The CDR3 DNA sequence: TGCGCCAGCAGCTTAGGGCCTAGCACACCAGGGACAGATACGCAGTATTTT.

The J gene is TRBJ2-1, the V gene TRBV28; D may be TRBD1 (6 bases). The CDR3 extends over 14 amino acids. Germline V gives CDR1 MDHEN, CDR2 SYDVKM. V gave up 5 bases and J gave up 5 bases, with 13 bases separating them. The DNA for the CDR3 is TGTGCCAGCAGTCCCTACGGGACACACAATGAGCAGTTCTTC. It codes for CASSPYGTHNEQFF.

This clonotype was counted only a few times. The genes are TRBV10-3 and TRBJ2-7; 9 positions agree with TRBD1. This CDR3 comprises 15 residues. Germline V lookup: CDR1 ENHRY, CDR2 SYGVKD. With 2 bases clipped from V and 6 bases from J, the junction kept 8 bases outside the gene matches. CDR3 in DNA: TGTGCCATCAGTGAGGTCCCGGGACAGGGTTTCGAGCAGTACTTC. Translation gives CAISEVPGQGFEQYF.

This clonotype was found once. CDR3 amino acids: CSVPKEGVPSYEQYF. CDR3 nucleotide sequence: TGCAGTGTACCGAAGGAGGGGGTTCCCTCCTACGAGCAGTACTTC. The gene calls are TRBV20-1 and TRBJ2-7; D tentatively fits TRBD1 or TRBD2 (6 bases each). In germline, CDR1 is DFQATT, CDR2 SNEGSKA (reference sequence). CDR3 size: 15 residues. The V gene lost 7 bases and the J gene lost 0 bases, with 19 bases spanning the gap.